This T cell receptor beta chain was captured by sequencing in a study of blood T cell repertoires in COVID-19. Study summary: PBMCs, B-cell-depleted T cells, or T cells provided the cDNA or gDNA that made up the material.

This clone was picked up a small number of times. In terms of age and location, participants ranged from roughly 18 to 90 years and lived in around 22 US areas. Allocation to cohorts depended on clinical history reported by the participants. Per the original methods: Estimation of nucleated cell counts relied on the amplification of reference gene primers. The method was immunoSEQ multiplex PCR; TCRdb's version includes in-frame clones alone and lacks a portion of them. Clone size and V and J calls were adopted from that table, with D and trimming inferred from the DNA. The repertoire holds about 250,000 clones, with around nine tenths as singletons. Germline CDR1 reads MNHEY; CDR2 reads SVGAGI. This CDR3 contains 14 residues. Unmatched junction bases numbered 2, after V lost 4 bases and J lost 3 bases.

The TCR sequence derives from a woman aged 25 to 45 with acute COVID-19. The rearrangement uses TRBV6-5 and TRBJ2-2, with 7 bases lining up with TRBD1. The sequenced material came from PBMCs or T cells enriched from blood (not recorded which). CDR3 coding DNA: TGTGCCAGCAGTTCCGGGACAGACACCGGGGAGCTGTTTTTT. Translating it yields CASSSGTDTGELFF.